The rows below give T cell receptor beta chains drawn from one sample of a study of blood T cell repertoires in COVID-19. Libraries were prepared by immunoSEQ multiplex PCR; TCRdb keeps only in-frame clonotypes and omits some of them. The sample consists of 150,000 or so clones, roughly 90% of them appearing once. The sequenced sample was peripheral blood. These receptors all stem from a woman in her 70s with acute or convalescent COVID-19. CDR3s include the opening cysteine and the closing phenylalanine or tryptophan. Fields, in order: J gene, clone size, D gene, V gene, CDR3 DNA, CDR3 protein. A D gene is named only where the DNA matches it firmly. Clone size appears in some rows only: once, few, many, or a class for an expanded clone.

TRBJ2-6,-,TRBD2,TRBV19,TGTGCCAGTAGTCTCCCGGGAGGGTTGCTACCCTCTGGGGCCAACGTCCTGACTTTC,CASSLPGGLLPSGANVLTF
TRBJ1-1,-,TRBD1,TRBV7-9,TGTGCCAGCAGCCCCCAGGGGGCGCGGACTGAAGCTTTCTTT,CASSPQGARTEAFF
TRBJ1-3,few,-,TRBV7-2,TGTGCCAGCAGCGAGTGGACAGGAAACACCATATATTTT,CASSEWTGNTIYF
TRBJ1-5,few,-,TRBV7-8,TGTGCCAGCAGCTACAGGCCCAATCAGCCCCAGCATTTT,CASSYRPNQPQHF
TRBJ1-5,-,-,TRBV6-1,TGTGCCAGCAGTGAAGGGGGTCTTCGGGGTCAGCCCCAGCATTTT,CASSEGGLRGQPQHF
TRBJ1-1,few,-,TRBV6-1,TGTGCCAGCAGTGAACCCCGTTGGCAGGTGAAAGCTTTCTTT,CASSEPRWQVKAFF
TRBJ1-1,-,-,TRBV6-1,TGTGCCAGCAGTGAAGCGCGGTTCACCAACACTGAAGCTTTCTTT,CASSEARFTNTEAFF
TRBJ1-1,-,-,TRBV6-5,TGTGCCAGCAGACAGGGTCTGAACACTGAAGCTTTCTTT,CASRQGLNTEAFF
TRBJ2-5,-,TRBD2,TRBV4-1,TGCGCCAGCAGCCAGGAAGGGAGGGCGGAGACCCAGTACTTC,CASSQEGRAETQYF
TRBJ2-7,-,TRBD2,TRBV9,TGTGCCAGCAGCGTATCTGGACTAGCGGGGACCTACGAGCAGTACTTC,CASSVSGLAGTYEQYF
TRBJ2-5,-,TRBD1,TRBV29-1,TGCAGCGTCCTGACAGGGGGGGAGACCCAGTACTTC,CSVLTGGETQYF
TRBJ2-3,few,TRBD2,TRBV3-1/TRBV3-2,TGTGCCAGCAGCTCCAGACTAGCGGGAGATACGCAGTATTTT,CASSSRLAGDTQYF
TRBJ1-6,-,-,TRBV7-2,TGTGCCAGCAGCTTAATCTCAGGAATTAATTCACCCCTCCACTTT,CASSLISGINSPLHF
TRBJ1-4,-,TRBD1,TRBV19,TGTGCCAGTAGTATCGCCCTCGGACAGGGGGCTTATGAAAAACTGTTTTTT,CASSIALGQGAYEKLFF
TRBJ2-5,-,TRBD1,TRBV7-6,TGTGCCAGCAGCCAGATTCAGGGGGCCCGGGAGACCCAGTACTTC,CASSQIQGARETQYF
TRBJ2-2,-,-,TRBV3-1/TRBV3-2,TGTGCCAGCAGCCGAGAACCAGGGGACCCCGGGGAGCTGTTTTTT,CASSREPGDPGELFF
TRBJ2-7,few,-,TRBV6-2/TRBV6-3,TGTGCCAGCAGTTATGGGAGAGACATCTACGAGCAGTACTTC,CASSYGRDIYEQYF
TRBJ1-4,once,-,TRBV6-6,TGTGCCAGCAGTTACTCATCAGCAACTAATGAAAAACTGTTTTTT,CASSYSSATNEKLFF
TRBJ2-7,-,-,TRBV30,TGTGCCTGGAAACCCATGGCGCCTGTAGGACAGATCGCCTACGAGCAGTACTTC,CAWKPMAPVGQIAYEQYF
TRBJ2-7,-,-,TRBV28,TGTGCCAGCAGCCACAACCTGGAGCAGTACTTC,CASSHNLEQYF
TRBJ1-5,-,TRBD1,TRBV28,TGTGCCAGCAGTGGACAGGGTGTCAGTCAGCCCCAGCATTTT,CASSGQGVSQPQHF
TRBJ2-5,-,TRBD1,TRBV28,TGTGCCAGCAGTCTTACAGGGGAAGAGACCCAGTACTTC,CASSLTGEETQYF
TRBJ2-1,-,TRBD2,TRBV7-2,TGTGCCAGCAGCTCCTCTAGCGGGGTACCGAATGAGCAGTTCTTC,CASSSSSGVPNEQFF
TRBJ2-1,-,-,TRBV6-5,TGTGCCAGCAGTTACCCCTCATACAGCTCCTACAATGAGCAGTTCTTC,CASSYPSYSSYNEQFF
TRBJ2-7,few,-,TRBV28,TGTGCCACCTTTACTCTAGCAGCTGGCTACGAGCAGTACTTC,CATFTLAAGYEQYF
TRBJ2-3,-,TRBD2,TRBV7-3,TGTGCCAGCAGCTCCGGAGCGGGAGGCGCCACAGATACGCAGTATTTT,CASSSGAGGATDTQYF
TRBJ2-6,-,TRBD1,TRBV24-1,TGTGCCACCAGTGATAACAGGGGGTTAGGGAGCTCTGGGGCCAACGTCCTGACTTTC,CATSDNRGLGSSGANVLTF
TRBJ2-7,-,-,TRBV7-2,TGTGCCAGCAGCCTAAAAGGCGGGACAGCCTACGAGCAGTACTTC,CASSLKGGTAYEQYF
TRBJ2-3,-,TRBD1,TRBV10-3,TGTGCCATCAGTGATTCACCGGGGACAGGGTTTCTAGGCACAGATACGCAGTATTTT,CAISDSPGTGFLGTDTQYF
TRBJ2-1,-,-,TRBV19,TGTGCCAGTAGTCCAAGGACTATAACGAATGAGCAGTTCTTC,CASSPRTITNEQFF
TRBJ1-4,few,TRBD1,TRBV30,TGTGCCTGGAGCCGAGGGGGCGCGGGTGAAAAACTGTTTTTT,CAWSRGGAGEKLFF
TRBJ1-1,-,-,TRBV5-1,TGCGCCAGCAGCGGAACAGGGAAGCTGAACACTGAAGCTTTCTTT,CASSGTGKLNTEAFF
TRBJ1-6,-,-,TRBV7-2,TGTGCCAGCAGCTTATCGTGGACAGCTTATAATTCACCCCTCCACTTT,CASSLSWTAYNSPLHF
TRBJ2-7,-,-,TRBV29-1,TGCAGCGTTGAGGACCCGGGGTACTACGAGCAGTACTTC,CSVEDPGYYEQYF
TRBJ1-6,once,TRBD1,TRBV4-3,TGCGCCAGCAGCCCAGGGACAGGGTATAATTCACCCCTCCACTTT,CASSPGTGYNSPLHF
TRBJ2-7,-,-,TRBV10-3,TGTGCCATCAGTGACGGGAGTTCCTACGAGCAGTACTTC,CAISDGSSYEQYF
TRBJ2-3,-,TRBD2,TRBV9,TGTGCCAGCAGCCCGAGGGGAGGGACAGATACGCAGTATTTT,CASSPRGGTDTQYF
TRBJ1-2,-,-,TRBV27,TGTGCCAGCGGGCCGGGGGGAAAGACGTATGGCTACACCTTC,CASGPGGKTYGYTF
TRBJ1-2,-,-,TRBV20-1,TGCAGTGCTAGTCGGGGGTCGACTGGCTATGGCTACACCTTC,CSASRGSTGYGYTF
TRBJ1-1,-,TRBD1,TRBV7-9,TGTGCCAGCAGCTTAGTGTCCGGGACAGTCACTGAAGCTTTCTTT,CASSLVSGTVTEAFF